This TCR beta chain derives from a study of synovial regulatory T cells in juvenile arthritis. As for the study in general: Three patients were therapy-naive; 5 to 7 received methotrexate alone.

Donors were around 11 juvenile idiopathic arthritis patients with active disease, 3 polyarticular and 8 oligoarticular. General study points: Synovial Tregs shared more CDR3 sequences with iaTregs than other blood Tregs. iaTreg TCR repertoires were largely private across patients and partially overlapped synovial Teff and blood CPL.

With regard to this clone: Its target is not known.

Germline V gene lookup returns CDR1 MNHEY and CDR2 SMNVEV (reference sequence). CDR3 length: 13 amino acids. No DNA is listed. The method was immunoSEQ multiplex PCR; TCRdb's version includes in-frame clones alone and lacks a portion of them. The table counts about 10,000 clones; 0.35% lies in the top ten. The V call is TRBV27, the J call TRBJ2-3. The sequence was collected from a donor aged 2-30 years with juvenile idiopathic arthritis. Sequencing was performed on Treg cells from blood. Subset of the sample: remaining (HLA-DR-negative) circulating blood Treg cells. The CDR3 here is CASSLRPTDTQYF.